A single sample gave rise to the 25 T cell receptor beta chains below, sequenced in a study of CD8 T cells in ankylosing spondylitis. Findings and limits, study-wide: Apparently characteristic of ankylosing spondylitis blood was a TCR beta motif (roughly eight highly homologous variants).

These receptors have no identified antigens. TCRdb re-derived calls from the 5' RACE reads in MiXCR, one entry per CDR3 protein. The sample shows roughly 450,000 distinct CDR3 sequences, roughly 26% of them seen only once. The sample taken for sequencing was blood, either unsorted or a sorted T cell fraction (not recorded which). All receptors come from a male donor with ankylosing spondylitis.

This CDR3 is CASTTEGTSQPQHF. The CDR3 coding sequence is TGTGCCAGCACCACGGAGGGGACGAGTCAGCCCCAGCATTTT. The V gene is TRBV2, the J gene TRBJ1-5; the D gene is possibly TRBD1 (5 bases). Trimming took off 7 bases at V and 6 bases at J, with 16 bases between the two ends. The CDR3 loop spans 14 amino acids. CDR1 is SNHLY and CDR2 is FYNNEI in the germline V gene.

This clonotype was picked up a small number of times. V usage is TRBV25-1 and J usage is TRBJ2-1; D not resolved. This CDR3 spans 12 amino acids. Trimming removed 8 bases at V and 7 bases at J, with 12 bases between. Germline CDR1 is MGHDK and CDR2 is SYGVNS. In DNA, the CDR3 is TGTGCCAGCGAGTCGTTTCTGAATGAGCAGTTCTTC. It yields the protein CASESFLNEQFF.

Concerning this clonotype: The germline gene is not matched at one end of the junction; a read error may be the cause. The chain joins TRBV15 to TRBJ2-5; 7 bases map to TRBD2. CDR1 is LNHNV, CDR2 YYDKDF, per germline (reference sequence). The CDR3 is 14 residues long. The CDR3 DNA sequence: TGTTCCACCAGCAGAGGGCTAGCGGAAGAGACCCAGTACTTC. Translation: CSTSRGLAEETQYF.

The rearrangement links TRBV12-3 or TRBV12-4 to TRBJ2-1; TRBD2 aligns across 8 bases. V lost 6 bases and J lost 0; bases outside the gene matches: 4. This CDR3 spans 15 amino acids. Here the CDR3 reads CASSWTSLSYNEQFF. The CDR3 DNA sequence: TGTGCCAGCAGCTGGACTAGCCTCTCCTACAATGAGCAGTTCTTC.

The CDR3 loop is CASSLRFTSSGANVLTF. The DNA of the CDR3 is TGCGCCAGCAGCTTGAGATTTACAAGCTCTGGGGCCAACGTCCTGACTTTC. V is TRBV5-1 and J is TRBJ2-6, with D unclear. CDR1 and CDR2 (germline): SGHRS, YFSETQ. The CDR3 covers 17 residues. V shed 1 base and J shed 0 bases, with 11 bases lying between them.

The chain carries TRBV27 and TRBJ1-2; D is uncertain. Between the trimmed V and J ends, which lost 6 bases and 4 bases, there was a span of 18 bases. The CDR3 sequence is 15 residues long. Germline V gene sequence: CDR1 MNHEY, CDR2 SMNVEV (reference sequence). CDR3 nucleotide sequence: TGTGCCAGCAGACCGTCCGACACGGAGTTCTATGGCTACACCTTC. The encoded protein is CASRPSDTEFYGYTF.

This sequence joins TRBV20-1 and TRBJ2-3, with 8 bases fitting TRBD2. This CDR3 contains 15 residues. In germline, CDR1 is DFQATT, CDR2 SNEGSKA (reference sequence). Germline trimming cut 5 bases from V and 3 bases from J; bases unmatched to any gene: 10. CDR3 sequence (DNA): TGCAGTGCTTTCGGGGGGGGCAGGGTAACAGATACGCAGTATTTT. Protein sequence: CSAFGGGRVTDTQYF.

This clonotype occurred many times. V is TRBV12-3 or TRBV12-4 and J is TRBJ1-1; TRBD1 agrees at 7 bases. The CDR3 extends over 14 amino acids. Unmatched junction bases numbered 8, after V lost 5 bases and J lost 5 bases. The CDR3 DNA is TGTGCCAGCAGTGCCGGGACAGTCCTTACTGAAGCTTTCTTT. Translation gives CASSAGTVLTEAFF.

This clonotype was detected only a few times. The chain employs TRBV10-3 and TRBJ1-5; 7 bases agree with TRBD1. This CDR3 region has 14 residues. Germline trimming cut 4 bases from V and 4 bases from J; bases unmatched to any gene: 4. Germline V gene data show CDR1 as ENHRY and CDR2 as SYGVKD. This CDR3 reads CAISADRKNQPQHF. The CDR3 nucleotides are TGTGCCATCAGTGCGGACAGGAAAAATCAGCCCCAGCATTTT.

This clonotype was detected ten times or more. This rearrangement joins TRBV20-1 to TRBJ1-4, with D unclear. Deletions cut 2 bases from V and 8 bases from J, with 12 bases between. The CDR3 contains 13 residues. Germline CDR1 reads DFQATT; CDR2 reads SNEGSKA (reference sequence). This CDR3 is CSARRTSLEKLFF. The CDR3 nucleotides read TGCAGTGCTAGACGGACCTCCCTAGAAAAACTGTTTTTT.

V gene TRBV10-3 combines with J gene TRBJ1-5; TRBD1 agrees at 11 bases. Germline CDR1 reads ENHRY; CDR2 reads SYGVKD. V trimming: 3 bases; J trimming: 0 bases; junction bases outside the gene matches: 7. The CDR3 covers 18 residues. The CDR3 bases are TGTGCCATCAGTGACGTCGGGACAGGGGGATATAGCAATCAGCCCCAGCATTTT. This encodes CAISDVGTGGYSNQPQHF.

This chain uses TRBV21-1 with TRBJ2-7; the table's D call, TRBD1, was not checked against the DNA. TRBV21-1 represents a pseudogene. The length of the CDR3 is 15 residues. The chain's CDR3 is CATRGSPPTTGEQYV. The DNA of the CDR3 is TGTGCCACCCGGGGCAGCCCCCCAACAACTGGCGAGCAGTACGTC.

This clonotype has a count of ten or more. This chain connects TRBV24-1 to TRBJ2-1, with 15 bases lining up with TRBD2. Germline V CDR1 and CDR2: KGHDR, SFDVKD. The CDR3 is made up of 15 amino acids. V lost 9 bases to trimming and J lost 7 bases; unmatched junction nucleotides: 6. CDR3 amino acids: CATGGTSGRSNEQFF. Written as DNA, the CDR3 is TGTGCCACCGGGGGGACTAGCGGGAGGTCGAATGAGCAGTTCTTC.

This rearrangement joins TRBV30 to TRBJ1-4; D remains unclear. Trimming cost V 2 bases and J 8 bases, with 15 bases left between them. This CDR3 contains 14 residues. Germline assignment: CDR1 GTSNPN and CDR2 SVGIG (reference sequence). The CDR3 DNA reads TGTGCCTGGAGTACAGACCCTGAGGAGGAAAAACTGTTTTTT. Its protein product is CAWSTDPEEEKLFF. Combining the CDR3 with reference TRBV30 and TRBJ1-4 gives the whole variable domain SQTIHQWPATLVQPVGSPLSLECTVEGTSNPNLYWYRQAAGRGLQLLFYSVGIGQISSEVPQNLSASRPQDRQFILSSKKLLLSDSGFYLCAWSTDPEEEKLFFGSGTQLSVL.

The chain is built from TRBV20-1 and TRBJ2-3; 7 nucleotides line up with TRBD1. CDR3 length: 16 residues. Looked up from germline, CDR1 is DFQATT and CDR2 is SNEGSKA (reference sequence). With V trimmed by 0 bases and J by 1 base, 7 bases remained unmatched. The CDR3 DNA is TGCAGTGCTAGAGATAGGGGGCGAGGGGGCACAGATACGCAGTATTTT. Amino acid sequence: CSARDRGRGGTDTQYF.

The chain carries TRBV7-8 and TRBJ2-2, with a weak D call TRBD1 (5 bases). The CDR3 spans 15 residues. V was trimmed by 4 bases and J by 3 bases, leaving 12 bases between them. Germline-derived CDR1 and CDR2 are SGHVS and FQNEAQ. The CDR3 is CASSCLLGDTGELFF. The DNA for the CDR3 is TGTGCCAGCAGCTGTTTGTTAGGGGACACCGGGGAGCTGTTTTTT.

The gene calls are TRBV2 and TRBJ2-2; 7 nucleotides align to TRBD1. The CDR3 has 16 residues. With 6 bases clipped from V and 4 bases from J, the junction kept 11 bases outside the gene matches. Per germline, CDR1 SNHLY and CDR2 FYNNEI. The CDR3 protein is CASRQFRDSFTGELFF. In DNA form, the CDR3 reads TGTGCCAGCAGGCAATTCAGGGACAGCTTCACCGGGGAGCTGTTTTTT.

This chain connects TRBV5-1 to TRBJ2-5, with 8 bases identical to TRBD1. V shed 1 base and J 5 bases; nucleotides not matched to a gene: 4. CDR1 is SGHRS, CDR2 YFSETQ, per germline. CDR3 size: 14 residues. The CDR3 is CASSLNTGGETQYF. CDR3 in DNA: TGCGCCAGCAGCTTGAACACAGGGGGTGAGACCCAGTACTTC.

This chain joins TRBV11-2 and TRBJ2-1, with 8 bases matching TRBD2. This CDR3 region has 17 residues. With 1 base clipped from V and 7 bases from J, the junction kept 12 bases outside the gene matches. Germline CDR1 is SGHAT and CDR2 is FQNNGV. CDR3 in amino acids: CASSLVPTSGGGNEQFF. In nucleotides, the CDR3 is TGTGCCAGCAGCTTAGTCCCTACTAGCGGAGGGGGGAATGAGCAGTTCTTC.

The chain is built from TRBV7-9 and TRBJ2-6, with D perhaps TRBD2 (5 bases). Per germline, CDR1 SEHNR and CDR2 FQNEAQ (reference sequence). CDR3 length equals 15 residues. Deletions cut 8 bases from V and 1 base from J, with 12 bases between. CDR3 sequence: CASPRGRSGANVLTF. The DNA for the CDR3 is TGTGCCAGCCCCCGGGGTAGGTCTGGGGCCAACGTCCTGACTTTC.

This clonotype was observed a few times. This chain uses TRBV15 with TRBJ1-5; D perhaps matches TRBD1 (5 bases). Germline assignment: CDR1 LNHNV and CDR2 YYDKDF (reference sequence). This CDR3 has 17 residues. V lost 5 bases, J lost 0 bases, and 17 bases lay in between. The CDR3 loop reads CATSSALGGGSNQPQHF. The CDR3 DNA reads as TGTGCCACCAGCTCCGCCTTGGGGGGAGGTAGCAATCAGCCCCAGCATTTT.

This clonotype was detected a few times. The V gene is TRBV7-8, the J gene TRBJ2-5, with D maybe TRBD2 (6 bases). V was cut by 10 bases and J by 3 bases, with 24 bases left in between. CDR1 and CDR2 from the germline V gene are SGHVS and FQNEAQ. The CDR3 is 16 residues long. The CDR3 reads CATIAGRERVKETQYF. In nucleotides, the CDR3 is TGTGCCACCATAGCAGGTCGGGAGCGGGTGAAAGAGACCCAGTACTTC.

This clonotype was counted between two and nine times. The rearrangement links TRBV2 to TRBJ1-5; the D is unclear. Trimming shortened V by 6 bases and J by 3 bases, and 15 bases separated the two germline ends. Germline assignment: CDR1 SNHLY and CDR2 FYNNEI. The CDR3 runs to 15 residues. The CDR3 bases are TGTGCCAGCAGCCAGGCCAGCCAGGACAATCAGCCCCAGCATTTT. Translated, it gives CASSQASQDNQPQHF.

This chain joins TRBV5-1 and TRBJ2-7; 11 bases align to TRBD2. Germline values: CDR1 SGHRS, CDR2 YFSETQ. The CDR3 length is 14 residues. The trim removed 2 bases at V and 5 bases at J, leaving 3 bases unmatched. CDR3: CASSLTSGSHEQYV. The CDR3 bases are TGCGCCAGCAGCTTAACTAGCGGGAGCCACGAGCAGTACGTC.

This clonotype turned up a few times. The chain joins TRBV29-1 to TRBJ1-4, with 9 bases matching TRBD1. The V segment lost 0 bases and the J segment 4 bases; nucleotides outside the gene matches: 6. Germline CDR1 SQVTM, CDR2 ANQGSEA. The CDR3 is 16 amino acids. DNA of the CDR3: TGCAGCGTTGAAGATCGAGGGACAGGGAATAATGAAAAACTGTTTTTT. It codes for CSVEDRGTGNNEKLFF. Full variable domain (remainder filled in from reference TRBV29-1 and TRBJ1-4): SAVISQKPSRDICQRGTSLTIQCQVDSQVTMMFWYRQQPGQSLTLIATANQGSEATYESGFVIDKFPISRPNLTFSTLTVSNMSPEDSSIYLCSVEDRGTGNNEKLFFGSGTQLSVL.